This record concerns one TCR beta chain sequence. The V segment lost 5 bases and the J segment 6 bases; nucleotides outside the gene matches: 7. Germline V CDR1 and CDR2: MDHEN, SYDVKM. This CDR3 region has 13 residues. TCRdb ran MiXCR on the 5' RACE reads and lists one entry per CDR3 protein. The table has tens of thousands of distinct CDR3 sequences, approximately 24% seen once; the top ten hold 2.5% to 3.5%. The sample taken for sequencing was tumor-infiltrating naive CD4+ T cells sorted from the breast tumor. Subset specified: naive CD4+ T cells, CD4+CD45RA+CD25-. The gene calls are TRBV28 and TRBJ2-7; 7 bases map to TRBD2. The receptor was isolated from a female donor with breast cancer. The CDR3 loop reads CASSIGSGREQYF. CDR3 coding DNA: TGTGCCAGCAGTATTGGTAGCGGGCGCGAGCAGTACTTC.